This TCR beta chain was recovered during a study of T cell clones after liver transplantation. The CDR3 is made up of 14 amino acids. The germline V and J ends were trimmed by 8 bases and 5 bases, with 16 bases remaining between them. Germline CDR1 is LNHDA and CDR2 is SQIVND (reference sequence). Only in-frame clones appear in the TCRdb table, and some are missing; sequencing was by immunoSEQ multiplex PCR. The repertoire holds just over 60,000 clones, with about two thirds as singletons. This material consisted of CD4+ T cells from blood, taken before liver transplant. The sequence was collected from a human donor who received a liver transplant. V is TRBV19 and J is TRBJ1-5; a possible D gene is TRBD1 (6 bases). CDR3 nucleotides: TGTGCCAGTTCCATTCGGGGGGGCTATCAGCCCCAGCATTTT. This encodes CASSIRGGYQPQHF.